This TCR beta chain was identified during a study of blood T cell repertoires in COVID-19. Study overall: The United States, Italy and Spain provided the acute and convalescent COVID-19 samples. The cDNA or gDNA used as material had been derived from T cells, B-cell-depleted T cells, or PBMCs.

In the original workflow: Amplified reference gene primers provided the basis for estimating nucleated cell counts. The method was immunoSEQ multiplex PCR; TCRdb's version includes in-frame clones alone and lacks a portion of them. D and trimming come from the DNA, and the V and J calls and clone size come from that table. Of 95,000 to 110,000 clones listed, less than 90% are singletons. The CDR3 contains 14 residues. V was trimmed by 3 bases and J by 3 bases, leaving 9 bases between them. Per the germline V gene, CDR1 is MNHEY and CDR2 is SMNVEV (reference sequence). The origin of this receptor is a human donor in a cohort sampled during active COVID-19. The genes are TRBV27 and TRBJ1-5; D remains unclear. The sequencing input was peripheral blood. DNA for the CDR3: TGTGCCAGCAGTTTTAGCAGTTCCAATCAGCCCCAGCATTTT. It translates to CASSFSSSNQPQHF.